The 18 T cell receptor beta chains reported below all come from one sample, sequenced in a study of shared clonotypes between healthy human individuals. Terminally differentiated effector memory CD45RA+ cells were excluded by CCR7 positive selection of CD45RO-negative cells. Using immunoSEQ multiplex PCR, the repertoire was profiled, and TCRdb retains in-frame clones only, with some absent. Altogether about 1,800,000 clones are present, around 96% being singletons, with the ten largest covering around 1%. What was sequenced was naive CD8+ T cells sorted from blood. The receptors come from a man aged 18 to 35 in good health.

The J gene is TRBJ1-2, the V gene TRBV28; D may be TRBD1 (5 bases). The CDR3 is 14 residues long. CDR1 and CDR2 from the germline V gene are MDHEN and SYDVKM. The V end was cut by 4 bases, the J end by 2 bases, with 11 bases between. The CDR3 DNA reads TGTGCCAGCAGTTCCGCGAGGGGCAACTATGGCTACACCTTC. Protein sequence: CASSSARGNYGYTF.

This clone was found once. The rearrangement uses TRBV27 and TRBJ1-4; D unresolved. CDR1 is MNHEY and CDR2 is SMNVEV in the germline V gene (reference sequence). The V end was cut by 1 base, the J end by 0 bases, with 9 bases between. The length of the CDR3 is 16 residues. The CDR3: CASSLYQLATNEKLFF. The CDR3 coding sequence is TGTGCCAGCAGTTTATACCAGCTTGCAACTAATGAAAAACTGTTTTTT.

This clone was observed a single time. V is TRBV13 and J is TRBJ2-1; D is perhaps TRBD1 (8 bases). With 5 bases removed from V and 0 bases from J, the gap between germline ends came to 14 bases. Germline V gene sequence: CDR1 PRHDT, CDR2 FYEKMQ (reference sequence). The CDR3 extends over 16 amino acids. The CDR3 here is CASSPQGGSSYNEQFF. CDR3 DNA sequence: TGTGCCAGCAGCCCACAGGGGGGGAGCTCCTACAATGAGCAGTTCTTC.

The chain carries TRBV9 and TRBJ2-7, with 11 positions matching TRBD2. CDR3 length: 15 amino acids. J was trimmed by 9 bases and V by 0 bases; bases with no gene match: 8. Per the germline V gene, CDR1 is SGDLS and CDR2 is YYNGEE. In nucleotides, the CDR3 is TGTGCCAGCAGCGTAGCCGGGACTAGCGGAGAGAGGCAGTACTTC. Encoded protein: CASSVAGTSGERQYF.

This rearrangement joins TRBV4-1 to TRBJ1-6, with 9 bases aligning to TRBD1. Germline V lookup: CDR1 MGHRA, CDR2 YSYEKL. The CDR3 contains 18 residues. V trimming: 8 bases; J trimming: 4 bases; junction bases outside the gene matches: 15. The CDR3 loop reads CASRAIITGGSYNSPLHF. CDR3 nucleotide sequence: TGCGCCAGCCGTGCCATAATAACAGGGGGCTCGTATAATTCACCCCTCCACTTT.

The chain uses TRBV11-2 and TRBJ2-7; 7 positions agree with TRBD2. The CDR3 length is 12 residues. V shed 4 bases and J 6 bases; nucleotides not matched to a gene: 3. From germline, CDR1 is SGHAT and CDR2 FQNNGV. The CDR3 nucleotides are TGTGCCAGCAGCTGGTCGGGGGGCGAGCAGTACTTC. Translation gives CASSWSGGEQYF.

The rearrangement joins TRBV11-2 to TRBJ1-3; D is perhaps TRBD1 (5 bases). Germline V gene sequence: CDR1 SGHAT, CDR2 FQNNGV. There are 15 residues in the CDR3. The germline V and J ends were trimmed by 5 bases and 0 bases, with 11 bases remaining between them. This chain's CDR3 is CASSEGRSSGNTIYF. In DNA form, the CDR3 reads TGTGCCAGCAGCGAGGGACGGAGCTCTGGAAACACCATATATTTT.

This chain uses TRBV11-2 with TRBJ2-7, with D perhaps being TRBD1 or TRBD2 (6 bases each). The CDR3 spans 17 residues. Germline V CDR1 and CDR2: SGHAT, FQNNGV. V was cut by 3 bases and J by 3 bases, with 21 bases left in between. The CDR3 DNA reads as TGTGCCAGCAGCTTCTTTTTGTTGGGGGGCCTAAGCTACGAGCAGTACTTC. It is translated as CASSFFLLGGLSYEQYF.

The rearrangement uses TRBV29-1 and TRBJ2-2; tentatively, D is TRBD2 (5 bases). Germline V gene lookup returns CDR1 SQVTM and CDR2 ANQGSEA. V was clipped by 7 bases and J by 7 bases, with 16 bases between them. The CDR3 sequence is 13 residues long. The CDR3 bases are TGCAGCGCCGGAACCGGAGAGGGCGGGGAGCTGTTTTTT. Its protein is CSAGTGEGGELFF.

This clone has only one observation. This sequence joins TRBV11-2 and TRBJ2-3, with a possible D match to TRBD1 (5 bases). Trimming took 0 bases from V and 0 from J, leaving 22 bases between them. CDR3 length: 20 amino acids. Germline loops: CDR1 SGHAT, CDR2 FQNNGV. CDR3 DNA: TGTGCCAGCAGCTTAGATATGGGGCGAGTGGCTTTATCTAGCACAGATACGCAGTATTTT. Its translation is CASSLDMGRVALSSTDTQYF.

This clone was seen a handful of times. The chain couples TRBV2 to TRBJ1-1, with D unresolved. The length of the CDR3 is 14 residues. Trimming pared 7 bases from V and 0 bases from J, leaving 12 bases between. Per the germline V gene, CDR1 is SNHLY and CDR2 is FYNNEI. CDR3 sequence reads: CASTGGSVNTEAFF. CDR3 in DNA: TGTGCCAGCACCGGCGGCTCCGTGAACACTGAAGCTTTCTTT.

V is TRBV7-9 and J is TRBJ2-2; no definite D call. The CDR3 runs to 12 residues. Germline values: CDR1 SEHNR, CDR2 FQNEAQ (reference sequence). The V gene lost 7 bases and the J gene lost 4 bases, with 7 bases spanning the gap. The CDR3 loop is CASNRATGELFF. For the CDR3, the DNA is TGTGCCAGCAACAGAGCCACCGGGGAGCTGTTTTTT.

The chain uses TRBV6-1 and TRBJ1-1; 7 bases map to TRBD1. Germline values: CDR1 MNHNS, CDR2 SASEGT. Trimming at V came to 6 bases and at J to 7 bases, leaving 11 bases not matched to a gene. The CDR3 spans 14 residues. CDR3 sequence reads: CASRVSGDSLEAFF. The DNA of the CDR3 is TGTGCCAGCAGGGTTTCCGGGGACAGCCTTGAAGCTTTCTTT.

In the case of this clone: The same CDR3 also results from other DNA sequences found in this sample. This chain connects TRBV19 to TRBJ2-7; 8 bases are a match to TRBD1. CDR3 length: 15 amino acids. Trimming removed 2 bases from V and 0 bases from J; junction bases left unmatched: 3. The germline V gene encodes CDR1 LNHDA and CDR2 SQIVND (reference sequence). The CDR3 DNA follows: TGTGCCAGTAGTATAAAAGACAGGGGCTCCTACGAGCAGTACTTC. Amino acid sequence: CASSIKDRGSYEQYF. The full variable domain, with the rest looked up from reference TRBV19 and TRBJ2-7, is DGGITQSPKYLFRKEGQNVTLSCEQNLNHDAMYWYRQDPGQGLRLIYYSQIVNDFQKGDIAEGYSVSREKKESFPLTVTSAQKNPTAFYLCASSIKDRGSYEQYFGPGTRLTVT.

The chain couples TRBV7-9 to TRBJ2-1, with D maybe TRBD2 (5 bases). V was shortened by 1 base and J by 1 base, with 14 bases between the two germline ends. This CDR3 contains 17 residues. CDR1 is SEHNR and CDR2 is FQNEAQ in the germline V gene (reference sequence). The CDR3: CASSLEPDFGSYNEQFF. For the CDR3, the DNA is TGTGCCAGCAGCTTAGAACCGGACTTCGGATCCTACAATGAGCAGTTCTTC.

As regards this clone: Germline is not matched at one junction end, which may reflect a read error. The CDR3 region is CASSEVGSLVGGSPLHF. CDR3 bases: TGTGCCAGCAGTGAAGTTGGGTCCCTCGTAGGGGGGTCACCCCTCCACTTT. The chain employs TRBV10-3 and TRBJ1-6, with D possibly TRBD1 on 6 matching bases. The CDR3 spans 17 residues. CDR1 ENHRY and CDR2 SYGVKD come from the germline V gene.

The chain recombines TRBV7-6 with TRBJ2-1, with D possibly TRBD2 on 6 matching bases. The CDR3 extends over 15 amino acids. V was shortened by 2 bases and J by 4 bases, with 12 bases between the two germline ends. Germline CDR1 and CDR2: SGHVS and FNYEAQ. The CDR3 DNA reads TGTGCCAGCAGCTTATTTCGGGAGTATTACAATGAGCAGTTCTTC. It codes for CASSLFREYYNEQFF.

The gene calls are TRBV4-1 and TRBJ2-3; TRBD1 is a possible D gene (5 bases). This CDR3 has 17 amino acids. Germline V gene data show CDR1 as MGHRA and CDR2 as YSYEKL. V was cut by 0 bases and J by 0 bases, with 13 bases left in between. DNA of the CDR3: TGCGCCAGCAGCCAAGAAGGGGTGTACCTGAGCACAGATACGCAGTATTTT. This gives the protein CASSQEGVYLSTDTQYF.